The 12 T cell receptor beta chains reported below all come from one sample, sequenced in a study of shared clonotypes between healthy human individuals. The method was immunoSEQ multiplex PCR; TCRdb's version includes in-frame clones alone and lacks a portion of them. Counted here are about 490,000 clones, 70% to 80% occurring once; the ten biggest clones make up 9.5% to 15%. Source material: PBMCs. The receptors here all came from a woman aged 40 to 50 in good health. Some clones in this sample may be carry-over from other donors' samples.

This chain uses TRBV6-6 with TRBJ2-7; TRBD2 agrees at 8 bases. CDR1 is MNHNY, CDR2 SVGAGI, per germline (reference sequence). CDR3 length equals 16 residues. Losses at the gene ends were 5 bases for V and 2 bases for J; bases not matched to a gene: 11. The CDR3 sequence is CASSTTIAGSPYEQYF. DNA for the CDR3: TGTGCCAGCAGTACCACGATAGCGGGATCCCCCTACGAGCAGTACTTC.

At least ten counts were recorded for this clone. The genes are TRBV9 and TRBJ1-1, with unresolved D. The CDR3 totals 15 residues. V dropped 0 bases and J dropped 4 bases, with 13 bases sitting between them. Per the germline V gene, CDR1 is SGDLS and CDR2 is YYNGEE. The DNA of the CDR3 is TGTGCCAGCAGCGTAGATCCTACAGAGAGCACTGAAGCTTTCTTT. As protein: CASSVDPTESTEAFF.

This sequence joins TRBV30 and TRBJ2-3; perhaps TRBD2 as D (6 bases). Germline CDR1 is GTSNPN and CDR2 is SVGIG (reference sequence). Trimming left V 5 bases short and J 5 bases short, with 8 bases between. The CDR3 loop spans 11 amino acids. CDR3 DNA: TGTGCCTGGGGGAGGATAGATACGCAGTATTTT. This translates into CAWGRIDTQYF. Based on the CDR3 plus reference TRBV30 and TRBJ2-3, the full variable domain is SQTIHQWPATLVQPVGSPLSLECTVEGTSNPNLYWYRQAAGRGLQLLFYSVGIGQISSEVPQNLSASRPQDRQFILSSKKLLLSDSGFYLCAWGRIDTQYFGPGTRLTVL.

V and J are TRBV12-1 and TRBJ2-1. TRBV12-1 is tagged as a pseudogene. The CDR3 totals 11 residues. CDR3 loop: CASSLLSEQFF. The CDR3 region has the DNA TGTGCCAGCAGCTTATTGTCTGAGCAGTTCTTC.

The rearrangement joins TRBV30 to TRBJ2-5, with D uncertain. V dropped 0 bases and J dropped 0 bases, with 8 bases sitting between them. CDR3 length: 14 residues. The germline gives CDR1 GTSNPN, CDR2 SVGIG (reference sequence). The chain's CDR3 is CAWSVMGDQETQYF. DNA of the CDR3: TGTGCCTGGAGTGTCATGGGCGACCAAGAGACCCAGTACTTC.

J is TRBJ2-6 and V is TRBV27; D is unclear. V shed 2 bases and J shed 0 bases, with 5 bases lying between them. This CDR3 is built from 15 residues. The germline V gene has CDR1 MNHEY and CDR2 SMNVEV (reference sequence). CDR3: CASSLGLSGANVLTF. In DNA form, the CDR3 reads TGTGCCAGCAGTTTAGGTCTCTCTGGGGCCAACGTCCTGACTTTC.

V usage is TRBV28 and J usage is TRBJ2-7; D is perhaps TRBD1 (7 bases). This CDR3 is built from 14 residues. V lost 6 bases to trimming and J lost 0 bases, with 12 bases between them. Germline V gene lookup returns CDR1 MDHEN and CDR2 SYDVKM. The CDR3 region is CASSPGDSSYEQYF. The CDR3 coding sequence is TGTGCCAGCAGCCCGGGGGACAGCTCCTACGAGCAGTACTTC.

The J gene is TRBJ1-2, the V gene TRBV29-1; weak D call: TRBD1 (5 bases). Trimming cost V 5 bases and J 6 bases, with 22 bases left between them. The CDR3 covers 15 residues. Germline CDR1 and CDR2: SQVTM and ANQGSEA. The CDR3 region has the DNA TGCAGCGTTACGAACCGGGACTCCCGACTAGATGGCTACACCTTC. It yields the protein CSVTNRDSRLDGYTF. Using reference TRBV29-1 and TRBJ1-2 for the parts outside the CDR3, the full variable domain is SAVISQKPSRDICQRGTSLTIQCQVDSQVTMMFWYRQQPGQSLTLIATANQGSEATYESGFVIDKFPISRPNLTFSTLTVSNMSPEDSSIYLCSVTNRDSRLDGYTFGSGTRLTVV.

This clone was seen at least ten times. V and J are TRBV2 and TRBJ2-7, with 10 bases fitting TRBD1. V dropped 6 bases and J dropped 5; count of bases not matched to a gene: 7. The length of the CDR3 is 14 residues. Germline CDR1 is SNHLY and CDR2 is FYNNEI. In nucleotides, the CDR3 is TGTGCCAGCAGCCCCAGACAGGGGGCTAACGAGCAGTACTTC. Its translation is CASSPRQGANEQYF.

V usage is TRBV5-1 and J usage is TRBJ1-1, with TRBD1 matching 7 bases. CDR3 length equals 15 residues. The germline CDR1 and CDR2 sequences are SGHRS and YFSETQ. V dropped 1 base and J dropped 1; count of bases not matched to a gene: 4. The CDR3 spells CASSLRGGGNTEAFF. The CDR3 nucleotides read TGCGCCAGCAGCTTGCGAGGGGGCGGGAACACTGAAGCTTTCTTT.

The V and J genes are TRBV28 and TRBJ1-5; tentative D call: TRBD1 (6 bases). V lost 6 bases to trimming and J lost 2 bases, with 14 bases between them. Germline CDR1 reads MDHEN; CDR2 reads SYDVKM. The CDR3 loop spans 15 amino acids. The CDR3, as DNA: TGTGCCAGCAGCGCAAGAGGGGGGGGCAATCAGCCCCAGCATTTT. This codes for CASSARGGGNQPQHF.

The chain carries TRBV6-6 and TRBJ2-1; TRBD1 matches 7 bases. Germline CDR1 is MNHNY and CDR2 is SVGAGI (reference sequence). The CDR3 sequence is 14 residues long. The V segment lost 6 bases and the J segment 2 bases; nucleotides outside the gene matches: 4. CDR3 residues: CASSRQGPYNEQFF. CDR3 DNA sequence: TGTGCCAGCAGCCGACAGGGACCCTACAATGAGCAGTTCTTC.